Shown below are 5 T cell receptor beta chains from a single sample sequenced in a study of cytomegalovirus exposure and HLA in healthy donors. TCRdb's table, derived via immunoSEQ multiplex PCR, lists solely in-frame clones and lacks some. The data contain over 110,000 clones, around nine tenths of them seen just once; the ten biggest clones take up roughly 9%. Sequenced sample: PBMCs. The source is a man between 18 and 29 years old in good health and CMV-seropositive.

The chain carries TRBV5-4 and TRBJ2-5; 8 bases match TRBD2. Germline V gene lookup returns CDR1 SGHNT and CDR2 YYREEE (reference sequence). The ends lost 1 base at V and 7 bases at J; junction bases unmatched: 6. The CDR3 length is 14 residues. DNA of the CDR3: TGTGCCAGCAGCTTGACCGGGACTAGAGGGACCCAGTACTTC. Its protein is CASSLTGTRGTQYF.

Worth noting for this clone: This specimen includes other DNA sequences encoding the same CDR3. The chain combines TRBV27 with TRBJ1-1; weak D call: TRBD1 (5 bases). The V end was cut by 0 bases, the J end by 4 bases, with 12 bases between. CDR1 is MNHEY and CDR2 is SMNVEV in the germline V gene (reference sequence). CDR3 length: 15 residues. The CDR3 DNA reads as TGTGCCAGCAGTTTATCGGGGGGTGGAGGCACTGAAGCTTTCTTT. Translation: CASSLSGGGGTEAFF.

V and J are TRBV4-2 and TRBJ2-3, with 11 bases identical to TRBD2. The junction had 7 bases not matched to a gene; V was cut back by 0 bases and J by 2 bases. CDR1 is LGHNA, CDR2 YNFKEQ, per germline. The CDR3 length is 18 residues. For the CDR3, the DNA is TGTGCCAGCAGCCAAGACCCCCGGACTAGCGGGTTCACAGATACGCAGTATTTT. Its protein is CASSQDPRTSGFTDTQYF.

This clone showed up just once. The rearrangement uses TRBV4-2 and TRBJ2-5, with D perhaps matching TRBD1 (7 bases). Germline values: CDR1 LGHNA, CDR2 YNFKEQ. Trimming stripped 3 bases from V and 2 bases from J, with 13 bases between. The CDR3 spans 15 residues. CDR3 bases: TGTGCCAGCAGCCAGGAGGGGGCCCGGCAAGAGACCCAGTACTTC. It encodes CASSQEGARQETQYF.

This chain connects TRBV6-5 to TRBJ1-6, with D unresolved. Germline values: CDR1 MNHEY, CDR2 SVGAGI. The length of the CDR3 is 12 residues. V dropped 8 bases and J dropped 9 bases, with 11 bases sitting between them. CDR3 in amino acids: CASSRRVSPLHF. In DNA, the CDR3 is TGTGCCAGCTCTCGGAGGGTTTCACCCCTCCACTTT.